What follows describes a single TCR beta chain. The antigen is not known. The data were obtained in a study of cytomegalovirus exposure and HLA in healthy donors. PCR amplification relied on 60 Vbeta primers (plus 13 Jbeta primers). The data were produced by immunoSEQ multiplex PCR, yet TCRdb's version contains in-frame clones alone and is incomplete. The table has 160,000 or so clones, around 85% seen once; the top ten hold about 0.93%. V was pared by 1 base and J by 1 base, with 16 bases between. Germline CDR1 SEHNR, CDR2 FQNEAQ (reference sequence). The CDR3 totals 17 residues. Points from the study as a whole: A prior analysis recorded that most TCR beta V segments were productive about 87% or about 30% of the time. The study flagged some 180 TCR beta chains as cytomegalovirus-associated.

This TCR was sampled from a woman aged 25 to 39 in good health and CMV-seronegative. The specimen was PBMCs. The V call is TRBV7-9, the J call TRBJ1-1, with D possibly TRBD1 on 5 matching bases. In DNA form, the CDR3 reads TGTGCCAGCAGCTTAGGGGGCAGGCGAGAAGGGAACACTGAAGCTTTCTTT. Protein sequence: CASSLGGRREGNTEAFF.